This T cell receptor beta chain was found in a study of metastatic and nonmetastatic thyroid tumors. Study at large: Comparison of repertoires was carried out across blood and tumor or nodule tissue from malignant and benign thyroid patients. Study-wide results and caveats: As reported, TCR beta diversity in blood and tumor was significantly higher in malignant thyroid tumors than in benign nodules.

The CDR3 totals 15 residues. Per germline, CDR1 MGHRA and CDR2 YSYEKL. V lost 0 bases and J lost 1, with 4 bases in between. Each patient came to thyroid surgery without any prior treatment (of any kind). In the authors' workflow: Clinicopathological groups differed in CDR3, with these differences serving to build a distant-metastasis classifier for papillary thyroid cancer. With MiXCR, TCRdb reprocessed the PCR reads. It is TCRdb's table, rather than the study itself, that gives the V and J calls and clone size. The top ten hold around 30% of the sample, which has fewer than 35,000 clones, 25% to 30% seen once. For this clone: No antigen is known for it.

The TCR comes from a female donor with papillary thyroid cancer or a benign thyroid nodule (not recorded which). Some clones in this sample may be carry-over from other donors' samples. Sequenced input: blood. This chain uses TRBV4-1 with TRBJ2-6; no definite D call. CDR3: CASSQDESGANVLTF. The CDR3 nucleotides are TGCGCCAGCAGCCAAGACGAATCTGGGGCCAACGTCCTGACTTTC.